This TCR beta chain appears in the sequencing data of a study of CD8+ T cells in alopecia areata listed by TCRdb under 2018. A note on the overall study: Treated patients were enrolled in an open-label pilot trial of oral tofacitinib, 5 to 10 mg twice daily, for moderate-to-severe alopecia areata. Patients stayed on tofacitinib for 6 to 18 months and then had 6 months of follow-up off drug so that delayed response and recurrence could be assessed. Disease severity in treated patients was measured with the SALT score, which quantifies the percentage of affected scalp surface area. To study T cell clonal expansion in alopecia areata, the researchers applied high-throughput TCRbeta sequencing to both the C3H/HeJ mouse model and human patients. On the human side, TCRbeta sequencing was run on scalp tissue and on sorted CD4+ and CD8+ peripheral blood T cells from healthy controls and from alopecia areata patients with either patchy or totalis/universalis disease. Biopsies were taken from tofacitinib-treated patients at baseline and again at 4 and 24 weeks into treatment, and several of those patients also had a later scalp biopsy. Clonality in the scalp was compared among normal scalp (n=4), patchy alopecia areata scalp (n=8), and alopecia totalis/universalis scalp (n=8). The RNA source kit depended on sample type: the PAXgene miRNA kit for fixed scalp, the miRNeasy kit for PBMCs, and the RNeasy kit for mouse skin. immunoSEQ multiplex PCR using 35 Vbeta forward primers and 13 Jbeta reverse primers was used to amplify TCRbeta CDR3 regions. Points the paper makes about the study in general: Many expanded lesional clones persisted in scalp and blood during tofacitinib treatment, which may partly explain relapse after stopping treatment. Shared TCR sequences between patients were less evident than in mice, which may be partly attributable to HLA diversity in the patient population. Lesional scalp, especially in alopecia totalis/universalis, showed higher clonality and more expanded CD8+ clones than normal scalp, suggesting antigenic drive. Scalp TCR repertoire analysis is complicated because resident alphabeta T cells in normal human skin are also sequenced, whereas mouse skin is dominated by gammadelta T cells. Because the treated cohort was small and had only one nonresponder, larger studies are needed to examine links between baseline CD8+ expansion and response. With tofacitinib, both scalp clonality and the number of expanded CD8+ clones among the top 100 scalp clones went down significantly.

This clone appeared a few times. Its antigen has not been determined. No much larger clone is present one base from it, and per-base qualities are unavailable. The library was built by means of the immunoSEQ multiplex PCR assay. To provide template for TCR sequencing, every sample had RNA extracted and reverse transcribed into cDNA. First-strand cDNA was synthesized using SuperScript III with a 2:1 mix of oligo-dT and random hexamers. A synthetic immune receptor repertoire was used to assess amplification bias, and residual bias was removed computationally. On the authors' methods: Raw reads were preprocessed to remove errors, and CDR3 was defined by IMGT conventions from the conserved cysteine to phenylalanine. To get clonality, Shannon entropy was normalized by log2 of the number of productive unique TCRs and the result was subtracted from 1. CD4 or CD8 identity of scalp clones was inferred by cross-referencing scalp TCRbeta sequences with sorted blood CD4 and CD8 repertoires. The immuneACCESS repertoire file appears here via TCRdb, limited to in-frame rearrangements. These files lack a portion of the clones; in checked studies, under half of the deficit traces to unresolved V genes, and the cause of the others is not known. From that table come the V and J calls and clone size; the DNA was used to work out D and trimming. In this sample the table shows approximately 300,000 clones, 58% of which occur a single time. The ten largest clones take up approximately 1.8% of the sample.

The CDR3 numbers 13 residues from cysteine through phenylalanine. Just CDR3 DNA is preserved here, 39 bases in frame from base 1. Trimming at the junction amounts to 3 bases on V and 6 bases on J, and the germline ends lie 13 bases apart. CDR1 and CDR2, per the germline V gene, are SGHRS and YFSETQ. Sample time point, as interpreted from the label and publication: about 5 months on oral tofacitinib. The treatment or condition label, read with the paper, signifies: oral pan-JAK inhibitor, 5-10 mg twice daily. From alopecia areata patients, peripheral blood was collected along with lesional scalp punch biopsies. After PBMCs were isolated by density centrifugation and stained for CD3, CD4 and CD8, a FACSAria was used to sort CD4+ and CD8+ T cells.

The sequences come from CD4+ T cells sorted from blood, collected at week 24, from a patient treated with tofacitinib. The clonotype was recovered from a human donor with alopecia areata. The chain is made from TRBV5-1 and TRBJ2-7; no D segment can be confidently identified. The DNA reads as follows: TGCGCCAGCAGCTCAACATCAGGATCCGAGCAGTACTTC. Its amino acids are CASSSTSGSEQYF.